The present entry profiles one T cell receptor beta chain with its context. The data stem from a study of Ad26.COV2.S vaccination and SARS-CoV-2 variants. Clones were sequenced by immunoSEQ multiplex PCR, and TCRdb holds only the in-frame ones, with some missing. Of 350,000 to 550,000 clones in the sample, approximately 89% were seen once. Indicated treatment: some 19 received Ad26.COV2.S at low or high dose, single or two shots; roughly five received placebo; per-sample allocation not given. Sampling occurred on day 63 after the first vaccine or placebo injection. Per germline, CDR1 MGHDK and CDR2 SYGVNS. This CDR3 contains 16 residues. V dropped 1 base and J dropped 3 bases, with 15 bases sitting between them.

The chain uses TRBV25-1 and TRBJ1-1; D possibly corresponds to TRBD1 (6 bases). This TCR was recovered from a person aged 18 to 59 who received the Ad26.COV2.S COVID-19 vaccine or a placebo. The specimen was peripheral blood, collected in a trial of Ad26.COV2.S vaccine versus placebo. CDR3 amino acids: CASSESGWGADTEAFF. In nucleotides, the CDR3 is TGTGCCAGCAGTGAATCCGGCTGGGGGGCGGACACTGAAGCTTTCTTT.